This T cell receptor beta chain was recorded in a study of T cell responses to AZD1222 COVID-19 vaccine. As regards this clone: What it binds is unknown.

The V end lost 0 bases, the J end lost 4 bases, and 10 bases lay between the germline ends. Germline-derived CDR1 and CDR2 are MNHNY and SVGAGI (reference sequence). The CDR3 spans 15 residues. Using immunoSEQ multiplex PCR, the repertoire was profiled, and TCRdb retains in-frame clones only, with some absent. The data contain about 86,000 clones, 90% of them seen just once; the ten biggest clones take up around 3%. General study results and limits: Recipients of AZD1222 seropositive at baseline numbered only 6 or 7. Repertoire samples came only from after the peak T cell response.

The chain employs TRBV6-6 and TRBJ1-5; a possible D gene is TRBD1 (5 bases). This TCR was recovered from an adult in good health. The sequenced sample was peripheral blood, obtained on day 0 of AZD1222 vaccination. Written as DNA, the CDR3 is TGTGCCAGCAGTTACTCCGGGACCCCTAATCAGCCCCAGCATTTT. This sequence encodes CASSYSGTPNQPQHF.